This T cell receptor (beta chain) was sequenced during a study of blood T cell repertoires in COVID-19. Overall study context: Some COVID-19 samples were acute and others convalescent; all came from the United States, Italy and Spain. Nucleic acid was either cDNA or gDNA, and it came from T cells, B-cell-depleted T cells, or PBMCs.

Methods used by the authors: Amplification with reference gene primers provided the estimates of nucleated cell counts. Method: immunoSEQ multiplex PCR; TCRdb's copy keeps in-frame clones and lacks some. D and trimming were read from the DNA, whereas the V and J calls and clone size are those reported in that table. The table includes 150,000 to 200,000 clones, about 85% detected once. Looked up from germline, CDR1 is MGHRA and CDR2 is YSYEKL. The CDR3 spans 15 residues. Between the trimmed V and J ends, which lost 8 bases and 1 base, there was a span of 16 bases. Sequencing used peripheral blood. The clonotype originates from a man between 18 and 29 years old with acute or convalescent COVID-19. The chain combines TRBV4-1 with TRBJ2-3; D possibly corresponds to TRBD2 (7 bases). DNA of the CDR3: TGCGCCAGCGGACGGGGGGCGGGGGGCACAGATACGCAGTATTTT. It yields the protein CASGRGAGGTDTQYF.